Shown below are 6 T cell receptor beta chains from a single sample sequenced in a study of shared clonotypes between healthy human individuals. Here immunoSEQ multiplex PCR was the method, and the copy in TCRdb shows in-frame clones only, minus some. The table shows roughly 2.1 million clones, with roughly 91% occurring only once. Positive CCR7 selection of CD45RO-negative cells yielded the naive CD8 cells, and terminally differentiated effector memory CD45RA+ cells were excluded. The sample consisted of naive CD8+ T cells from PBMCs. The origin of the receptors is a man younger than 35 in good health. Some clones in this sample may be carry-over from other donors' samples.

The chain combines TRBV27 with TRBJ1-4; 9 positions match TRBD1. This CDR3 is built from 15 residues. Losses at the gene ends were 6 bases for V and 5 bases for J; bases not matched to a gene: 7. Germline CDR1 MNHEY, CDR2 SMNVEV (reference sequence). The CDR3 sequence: CASRRRQGGNEKLFF. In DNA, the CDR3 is TGTGCCAGCAGGCGCCGACAGGGGGGCAATGAAAAACTGTTTTTT.

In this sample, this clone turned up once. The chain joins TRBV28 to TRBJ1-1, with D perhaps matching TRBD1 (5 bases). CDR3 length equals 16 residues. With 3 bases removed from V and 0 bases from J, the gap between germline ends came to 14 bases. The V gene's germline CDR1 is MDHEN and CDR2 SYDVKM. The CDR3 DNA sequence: TGTGCCAGCAGTTTCCCGCCCTTGACAGTGAACACTGAAGCTTTCTTT. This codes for CASSFPPLTVNTEAFF.

The CDR3 loop is CASSQDWRGSYEQYF. The CDR3 DNA reads TGCGCCAGCAGCCAAGATTGGCGGGGCTCCTACGAGCAGTACTTC. The rearrangement uses TRBV4-3 and TRBJ2-7; D may be TRBD2 (6 bases). V lost 0 bases and J lost 0, with 9 bases in between. Germline V gives CDR1 LGHNA, CDR2 YSLEER. This CDR3 has 15 amino acids.

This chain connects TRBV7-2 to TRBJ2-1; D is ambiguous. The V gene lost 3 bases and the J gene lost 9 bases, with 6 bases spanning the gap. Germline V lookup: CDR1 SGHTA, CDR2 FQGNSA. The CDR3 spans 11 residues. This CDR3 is CASSLGPEQFF. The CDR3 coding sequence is TGTGCCAGCAGCTTGGGCCCTGAGCAGTTCTTC. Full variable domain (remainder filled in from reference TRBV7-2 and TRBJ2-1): GAGVSQSPSNKVTEKGKDVELRCDPISGHTALYWYRQSLGQGLEFLIYFQGNSAPDKSGLPSDRFSAERTGGSVSTLTIQRTQQEDSAVYLCASSLGPEQFFGPGTRLTVL.

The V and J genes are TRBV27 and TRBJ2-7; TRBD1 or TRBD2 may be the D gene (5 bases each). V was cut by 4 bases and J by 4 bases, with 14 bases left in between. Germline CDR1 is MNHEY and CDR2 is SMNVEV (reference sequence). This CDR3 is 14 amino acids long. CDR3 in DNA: TGTGCCAGCAGTTGGGGGAAGGGGTTGTACGAGCAGTACTTC. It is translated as CASSWGKGLYEQYF.

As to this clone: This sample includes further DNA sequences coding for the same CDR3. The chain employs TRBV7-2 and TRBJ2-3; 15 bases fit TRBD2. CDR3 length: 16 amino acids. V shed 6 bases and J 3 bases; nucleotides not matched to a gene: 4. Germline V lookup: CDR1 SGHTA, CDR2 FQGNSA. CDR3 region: CASSLGLAGGTDTQYF. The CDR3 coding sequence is TGTGCCAGCAGTCTTGGACTAGCGGGAGGGACAGATACGCAGTATTTT. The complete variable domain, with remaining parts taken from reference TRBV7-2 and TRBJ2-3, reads GAGVSQSPSNKVTEKGKDVELRCDPISGHTALYWYRQSLGQGLEFLIYFQGNSAPDKSGLPSDRFSAERTGGSVSTLTIQRTQQEDSAVYLCASSLGLAGGTDTQYFGPGTRLTVL.